This TCR beta chain was retrieved from a study of CD8 T cells in Susac syndrome. Points on this clonotype: Its antigen is not known.

An amount of RNA that ranged from roughly 0.45 to 1 ug was reverse transcribed with random hexamers. TCR beta CDR3 was amplified by immunoSEQ multiplex PCR. This amplification extended across 54 Vbeta and 13 Jbeta segments. From the immunoSEQ multiplex PCR reads, TCRdb called clonotypes with MiXCR, one entry per CDR3 protein. The data show a few hundred thousand distinct CDR3 sequences, with approximately 89% seen just once and less than 0.2% held by the top ten. Sequencing of TCR beta was performed on blood CD8+ and CD4+ T cells. The multiple sclerosis controls were treatment-naive patients affected by stable or active relapsing-remitting disease. Study-wide results and caveats: By the study's own acknowledgment, its TCR sequencing and HLA analysis included relatively few individuals.

V dropped 1 base and J dropped 3 bases, with 13 bases sitting between them. The germline V gene has CDR1 WSHSY and CDR2 SAAADI. The length of the CDR3 is 15 residues. This chain uses TRBV10-2 with TRBJ2-7; D call uncertain. This TCR came from a human donor with multiple sclerosis. The sample was CD8+ T cells from PBMCs. The CDR3, as DNA: TGCGCCAGCAGTGAGTTAGGTGAGACACTCTACGAGCAGTACTTC. It is translated as CASSELGETLYEQYF.